Listed here is a single TCR beta chain. Other DNA variants within this sample encode the same CDR3. Produced via immunoSEQ multiplex PCR; TCRdb's table is partial and in-frame only. The repertoire has 300,000 to 500,000 clones, roughly 88% of them found once; the top ten carry around 0.91%. Across 20 to 25 US areas, participants ranged in age from 18 to 89 years. Grouping used clinical history reported by participants in a survey and questionnaire. This entry comes from a study of blood T cell repertoires in COVID-19. Study-level information: The samples span acute and convalescent COVID-19 from the United States, Italy and Spain.

The CDR3 has 15 residues. The trim removed 0 bases at V and 3 bases at J, leaving 2 bases unmatched. The germline CDR1 and CDR2 sequences are SGHRS and YFSETQ. The material sequenced was PBMCs or T cells enriched from blood (not recorded which). The J gene is TRBJ1-4, the V gene TRBV5-1, with 7 bases identical to TRBD1. The receptor was isolated from a woman aged 30 to 39 with acute COVID-19. CDR3 loop: CASSLGGTANEKLFF. The CDR3 nucleotides read TGCGCCAGCAGCTTGGGGGGGACAGCTAATGAAAAACTGTTTTTT.